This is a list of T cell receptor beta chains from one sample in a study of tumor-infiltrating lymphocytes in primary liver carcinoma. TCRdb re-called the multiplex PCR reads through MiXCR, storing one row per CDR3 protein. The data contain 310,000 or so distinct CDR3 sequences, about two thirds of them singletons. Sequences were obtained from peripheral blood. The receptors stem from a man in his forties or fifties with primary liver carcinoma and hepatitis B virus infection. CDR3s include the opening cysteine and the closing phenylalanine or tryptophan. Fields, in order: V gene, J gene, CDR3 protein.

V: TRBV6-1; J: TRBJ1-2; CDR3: CASSEKQGTGYTF
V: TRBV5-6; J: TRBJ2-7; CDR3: CASSPIGRGTEQYF
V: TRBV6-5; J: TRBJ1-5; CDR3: CASSAAEDHQPQHF
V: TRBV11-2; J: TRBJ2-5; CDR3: CASSPNRLPGTLYF
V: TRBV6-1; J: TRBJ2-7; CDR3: CASREAGGLYEQYF
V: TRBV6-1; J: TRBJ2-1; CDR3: CASSDKRESVFDEQFF
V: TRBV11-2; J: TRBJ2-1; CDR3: CTSSSNLGAGEQFF
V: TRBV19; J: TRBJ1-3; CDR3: CASKLTGSSGNTIYF
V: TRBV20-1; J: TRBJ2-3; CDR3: CSAPDRVRADTQYF
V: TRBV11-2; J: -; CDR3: CASSLTSVQGLFSTDTQHF
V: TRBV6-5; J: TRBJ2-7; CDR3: CASSPSTTAREYEQYF
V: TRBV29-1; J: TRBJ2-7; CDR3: CSVGTTGTGPYEQNF
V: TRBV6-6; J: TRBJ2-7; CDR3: CASSYSISYEQYF